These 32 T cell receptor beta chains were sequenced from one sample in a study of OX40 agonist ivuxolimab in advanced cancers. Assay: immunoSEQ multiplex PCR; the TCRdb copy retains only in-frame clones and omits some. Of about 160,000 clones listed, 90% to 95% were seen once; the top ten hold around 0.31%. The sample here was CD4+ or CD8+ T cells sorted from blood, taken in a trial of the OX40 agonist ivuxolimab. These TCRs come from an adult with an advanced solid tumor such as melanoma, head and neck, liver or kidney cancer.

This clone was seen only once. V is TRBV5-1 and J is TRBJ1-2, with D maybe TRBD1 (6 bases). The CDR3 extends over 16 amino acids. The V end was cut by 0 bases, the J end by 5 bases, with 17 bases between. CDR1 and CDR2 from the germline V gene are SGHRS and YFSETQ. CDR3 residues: CASSLGPTTGIYGYTF. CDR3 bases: TGCGCCAGCAGCTTGGGCCCAACAACAGGGATATATGGCTACACCTTC.

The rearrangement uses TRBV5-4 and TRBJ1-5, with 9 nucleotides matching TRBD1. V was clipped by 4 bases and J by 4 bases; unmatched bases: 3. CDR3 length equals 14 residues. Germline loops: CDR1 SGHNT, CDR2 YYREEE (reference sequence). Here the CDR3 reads CASSADRGNQPQHF. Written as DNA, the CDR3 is TGTGCCAGCAGCGCCGACAGGGGGAATCAGCCCCAGCATTTT.

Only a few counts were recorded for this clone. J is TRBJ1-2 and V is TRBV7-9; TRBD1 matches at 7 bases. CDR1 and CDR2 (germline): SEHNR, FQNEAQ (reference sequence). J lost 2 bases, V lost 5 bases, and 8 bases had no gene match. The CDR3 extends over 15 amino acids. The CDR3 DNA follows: TGTGCCAGCAGCCTCCGACAGGGAATCAACTATGGCTACACCTTC. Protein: CASSLRQGINYGYTF.

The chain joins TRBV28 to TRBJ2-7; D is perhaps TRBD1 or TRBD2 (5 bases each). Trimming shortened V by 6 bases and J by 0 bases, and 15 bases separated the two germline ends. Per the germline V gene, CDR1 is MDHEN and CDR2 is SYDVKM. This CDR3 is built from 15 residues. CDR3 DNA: TGTGCCAGCAGGGTACCGGGACGGAGCTCCTACGAGCAGTACTTC. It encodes CASRVPGRSSYEQYF. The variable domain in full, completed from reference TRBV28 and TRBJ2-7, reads DVKVTQSSRYLVKRTGEKVFLECVQDMDHENMFWYRQDPGLGLRLIYFSYDVKMKEKGDIPEGYSVSREKKERFSLILESASTNQTSMYLCASRVPGRSSYEQYFGPGTRLTVT.

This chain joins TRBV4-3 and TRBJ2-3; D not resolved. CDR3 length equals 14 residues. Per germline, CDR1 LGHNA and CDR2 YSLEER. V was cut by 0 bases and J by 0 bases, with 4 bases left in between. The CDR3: CASSQESSTDTQYF. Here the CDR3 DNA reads TGCGCCAGCAGCCAAGAGTCCAGCACAGATACGCAGTATTTT.

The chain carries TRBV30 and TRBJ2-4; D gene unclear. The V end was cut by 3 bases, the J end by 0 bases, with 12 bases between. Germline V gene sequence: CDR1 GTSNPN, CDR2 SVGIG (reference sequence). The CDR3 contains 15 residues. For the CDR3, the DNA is TGTGCCTGGAGACATGGGGTGTTAGCCAAAAACATTCAGTACTTC. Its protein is CAWRHGVLAKNIQYF.

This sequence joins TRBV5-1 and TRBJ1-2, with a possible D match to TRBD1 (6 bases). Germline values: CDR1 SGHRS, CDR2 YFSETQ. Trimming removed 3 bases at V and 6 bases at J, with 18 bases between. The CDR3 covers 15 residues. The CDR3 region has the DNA TGCGCCAGCAGCTCCAGCTCCTCGCAGGGGCATGGCTACACCTTC. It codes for CASSSSSSQGHGYTF.

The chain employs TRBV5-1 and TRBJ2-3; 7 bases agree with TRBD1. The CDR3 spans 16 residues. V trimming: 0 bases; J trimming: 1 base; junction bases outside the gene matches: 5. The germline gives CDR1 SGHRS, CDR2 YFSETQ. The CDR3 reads CASSLVPGGGTDTQYF. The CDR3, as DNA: TGCGCCAGCAGCTTGGTACCAGGGGGTGGCACAGATACGCAGTATTTT. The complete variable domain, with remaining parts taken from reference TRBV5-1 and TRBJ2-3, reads KAGVTQTPRYLIKTRGQQVTLSCSPISGHRSVSWYQQTPGQGLQFLFEYFSETQRNKGNFPGRFSGRQFSNSRSEMNVSTLELGDSALYLCASSLVPGGGTDTQYFGPGTRLTVL.

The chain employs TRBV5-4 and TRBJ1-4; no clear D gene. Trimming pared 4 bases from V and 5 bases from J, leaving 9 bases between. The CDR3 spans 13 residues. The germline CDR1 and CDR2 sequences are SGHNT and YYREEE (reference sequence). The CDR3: CASSERRNEKLFF. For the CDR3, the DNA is TGTGCCAGCAGCGAACGGAGAAATGAAAAACTGTTTTTT.

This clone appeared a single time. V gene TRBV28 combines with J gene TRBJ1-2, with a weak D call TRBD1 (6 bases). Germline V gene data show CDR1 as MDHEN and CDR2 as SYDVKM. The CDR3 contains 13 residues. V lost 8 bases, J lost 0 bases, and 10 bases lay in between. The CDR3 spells CASRTASNYGYTF. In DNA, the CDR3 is TGTGCCAGCCGGACAGCCTCTAACTATGGCTACACCTTC.

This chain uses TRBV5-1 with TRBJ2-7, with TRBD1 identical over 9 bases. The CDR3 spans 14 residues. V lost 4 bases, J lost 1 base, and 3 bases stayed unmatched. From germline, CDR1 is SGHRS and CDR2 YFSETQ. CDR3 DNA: TGCGCCAGCAGCCCGGACAGGGGTTCCTACGAGCAGTACTTC. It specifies CASSPDRGSYEQYF.

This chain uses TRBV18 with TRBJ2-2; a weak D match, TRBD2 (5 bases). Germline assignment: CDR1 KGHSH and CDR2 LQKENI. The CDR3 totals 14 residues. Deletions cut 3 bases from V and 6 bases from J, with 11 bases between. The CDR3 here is CASSPSLGSGELFF. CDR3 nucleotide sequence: TGTGCCAGCTCACCCTCACTAGGATCCGGGGAGCTGTTTTTT.

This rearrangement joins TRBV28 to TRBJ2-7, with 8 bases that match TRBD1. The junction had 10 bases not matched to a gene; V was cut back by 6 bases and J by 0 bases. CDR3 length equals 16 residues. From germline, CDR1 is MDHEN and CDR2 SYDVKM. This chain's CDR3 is CASSTGGQPNSYEQYF. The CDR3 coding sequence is TGTGCCAGCAGCACAGGGGGACAGCCCAACTCCTACGAGCAGTACTTC.

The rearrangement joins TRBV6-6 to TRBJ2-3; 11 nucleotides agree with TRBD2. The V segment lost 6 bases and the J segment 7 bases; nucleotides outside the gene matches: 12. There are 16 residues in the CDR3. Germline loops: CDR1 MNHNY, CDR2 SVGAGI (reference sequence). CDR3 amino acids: CASSPGLAGGAYTQYF. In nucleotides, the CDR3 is TGTGCCAGCAGCCCCGGGTTAGCGGGAGGGGCCTATACGCAGTATTTT.

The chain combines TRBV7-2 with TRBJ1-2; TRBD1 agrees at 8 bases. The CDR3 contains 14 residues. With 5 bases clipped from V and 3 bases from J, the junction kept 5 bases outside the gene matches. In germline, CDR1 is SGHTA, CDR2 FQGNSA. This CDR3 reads CASSPGQGDYGYTF. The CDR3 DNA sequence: TGTGCCAGCAGCCCCGGACAGGGAGACTATGGCTACACCTTC. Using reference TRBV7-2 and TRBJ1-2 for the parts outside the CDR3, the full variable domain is GAGVSQSPSNKVTEKGKDVELRCDPISGHTALYWYRQSLGQGLEFLIYFQGNSAPDKSGLPSDRFSAERTGGSVSTLTIQRTQQEDSAVYLCASSPGQGDYGYTFGSGTRLTVV.

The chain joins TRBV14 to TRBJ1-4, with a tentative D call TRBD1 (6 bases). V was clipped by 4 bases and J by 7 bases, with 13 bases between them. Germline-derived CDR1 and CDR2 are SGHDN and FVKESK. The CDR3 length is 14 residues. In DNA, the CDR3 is TGTGCCAGCAGCCCCTTAAGAGGGGGTGAAAAACTGTTTTTT. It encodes CASSPLRGGEKLFF.

The CDR3 protein is CASTSGTQGNYGYTF. CDR3 nucleotide sequence: TGTGCCAGTACATCCGGGACACAGGGGAACTATGGCTACACCTTC. The V gene is TRBV19, the J gene TRBJ1-2; 7 nucleotides agree with TRBD1. This CDR3 comprises 15 residues. In germline, CDR1 is LNHDA, CDR2 SQIVND (reference sequence). The junction had 10 bases not matched to a gene; V was cut back by 7 bases and J by 2 bases.

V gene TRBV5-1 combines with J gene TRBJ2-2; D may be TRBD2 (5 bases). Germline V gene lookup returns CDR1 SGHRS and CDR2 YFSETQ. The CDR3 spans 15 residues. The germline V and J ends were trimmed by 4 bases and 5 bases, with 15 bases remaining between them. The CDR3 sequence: CASSPEGRVTGELFF. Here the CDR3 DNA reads TGCGCCAGCAGCCCGGAAGGGCGGGTAACCGGGGAGCTGTTTTTT.

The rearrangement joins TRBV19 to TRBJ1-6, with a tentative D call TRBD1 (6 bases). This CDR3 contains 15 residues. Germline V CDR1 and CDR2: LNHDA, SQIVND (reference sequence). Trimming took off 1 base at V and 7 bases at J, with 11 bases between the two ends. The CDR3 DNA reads TGTGCCAGTAGTATAGTAGGGGGGATGAATTCACCCCTCCACTTT. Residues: CASSIVGGMNSPLHF. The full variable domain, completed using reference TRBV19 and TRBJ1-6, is DGGITQSPKYLFRKEGQNVTLSCEQNLNHDAMYWYRQDPGQGLRLIYYSQIVNDFQKGDIAEGYSVSREKKESFPLTVTSAQKNPTAFYLCASSIVGGMNSPLHFGNGTRLTVT.

The CDR3, as DNA: TGTGCCAGCAGTTTGGTTAGCGGGAGTTACAATGAGCAGTTCTTC. It specifies CASSLVSGSYNEQFF. The genes are TRBV27 and TRBJ2-1, with 9 positions matching TRBD2. V lost 3 bases, J lost 4 bases, and 4 bases stayed unmatched. CDR1 is MNHEY and CDR2 is SMNVEV in the germline V gene (reference sequence). This CDR3 contains 15 residues.

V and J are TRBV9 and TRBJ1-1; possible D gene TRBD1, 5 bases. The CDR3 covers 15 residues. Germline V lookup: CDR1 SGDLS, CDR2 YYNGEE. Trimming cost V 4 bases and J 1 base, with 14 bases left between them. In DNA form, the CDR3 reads TGTGCCAGCAGCCCTCCAGGGACCTGGAACACTGAAGCTTTCTTT. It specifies CASSPPGTWNTEAFF.

CDR3 in amino acids: CASSFNRGEQFF. The DNA for the CDR3 is TGTGCCAGCAGCTTCAACAGGGGTGAGCAGTTCTTC. The rearrangement links TRBV9 to TRBJ2-1; 7 bases fit TRBD1. Germline V gives CDR1 SGDLS, CDR2 YYNGEE. The junction had 4 bases not matched to a gene; V was cut back by 4 bases and J by 9 bases. The CDR3 is 12 residues long.

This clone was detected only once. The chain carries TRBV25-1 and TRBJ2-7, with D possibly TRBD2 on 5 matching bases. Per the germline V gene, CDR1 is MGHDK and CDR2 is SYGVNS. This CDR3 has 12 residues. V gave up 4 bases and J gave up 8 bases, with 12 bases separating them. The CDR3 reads CASSVLGEKQYF. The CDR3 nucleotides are TGTGCCAGCAGTGTCTTGGGAGAGAAGCAGTACTTC.

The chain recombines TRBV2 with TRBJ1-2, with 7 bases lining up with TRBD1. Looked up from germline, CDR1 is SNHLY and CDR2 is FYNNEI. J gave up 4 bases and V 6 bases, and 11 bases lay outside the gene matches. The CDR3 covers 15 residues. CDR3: CASSVQGPETYGYTF. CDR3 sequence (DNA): TGTGCCAGCAGCGTACAGGGGCCCGAGACCTATGGCTACACCTTC.

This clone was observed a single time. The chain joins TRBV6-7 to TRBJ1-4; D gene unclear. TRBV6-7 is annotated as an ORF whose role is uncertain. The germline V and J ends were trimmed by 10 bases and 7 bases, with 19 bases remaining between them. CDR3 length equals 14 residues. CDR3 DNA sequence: TGTGCCACCCTCTATCGGGGTGTGGGTGAAAAACTGTTTTTT. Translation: CATLYRGVGEKLFF.

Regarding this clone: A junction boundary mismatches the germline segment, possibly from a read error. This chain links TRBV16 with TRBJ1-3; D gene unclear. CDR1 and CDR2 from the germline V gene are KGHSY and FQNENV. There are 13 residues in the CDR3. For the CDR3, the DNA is TGTGCCAGCAGCAAATCAGGCGGAAACACCATATATTTT. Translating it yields CASSKSGGNTIYF.

CDR3 loop: CASSYDRDRSYEQYF. The CDR3 DNA is TGTGCCAGCAGTTACGACAGGGACAGGAGCTACGAGCAGTACTTC. V is TRBV6-6 and J is TRBJ2-7; 8 nucleotides align to TRBD1. CDR1 and CDR2 (germline): MNHNY, SVGAGI (reference sequence). V shed 2 bases, J shed 3 bases, and the junction held 6 bases outside the gene matches. CDR3 length: 15 residues.

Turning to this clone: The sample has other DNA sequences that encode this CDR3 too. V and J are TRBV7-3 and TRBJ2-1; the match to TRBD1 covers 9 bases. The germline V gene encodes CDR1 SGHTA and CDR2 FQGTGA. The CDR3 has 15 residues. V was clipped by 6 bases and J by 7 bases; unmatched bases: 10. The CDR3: CASSSDRGSYNEQFF. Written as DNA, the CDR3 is TGTGCCAGCAGTTCAGACAGGGGGTCTTATAATGAGCAGTTCTTC. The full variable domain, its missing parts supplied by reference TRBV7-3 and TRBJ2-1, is GAGVSQTPSNKVTEKGKYVELRCDPISGHTALYWYRQSLGQGPEFLIYFQGTGAADDSGLPNDRFFAVRPEGSVSTLKIQRTERGDSAVYLCASSSDRGSYNEQFFGPGTRLTVL.

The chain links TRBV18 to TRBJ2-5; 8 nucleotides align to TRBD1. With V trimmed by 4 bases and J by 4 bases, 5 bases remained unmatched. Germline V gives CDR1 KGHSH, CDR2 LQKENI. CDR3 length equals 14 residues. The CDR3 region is CASSRRTGGETQYF. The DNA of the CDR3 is TGTGCCAGCTCACGTAGAACAGGGGGAGAGACCCAGTACTTC.

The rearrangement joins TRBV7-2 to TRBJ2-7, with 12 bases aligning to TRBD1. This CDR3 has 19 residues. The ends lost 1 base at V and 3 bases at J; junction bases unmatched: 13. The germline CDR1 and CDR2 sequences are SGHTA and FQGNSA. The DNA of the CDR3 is TGTGCCAGCAGCTTAGAGTGGAATGGGACAGGGGGCCACGACTACGAGCAGTACTTC. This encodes CASSLEWNGTGGHDYEQYF.

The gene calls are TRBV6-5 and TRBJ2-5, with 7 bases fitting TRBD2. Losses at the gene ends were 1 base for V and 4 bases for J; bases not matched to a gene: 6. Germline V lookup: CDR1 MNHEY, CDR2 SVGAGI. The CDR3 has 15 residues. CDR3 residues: CASSYWGGSGETQYF. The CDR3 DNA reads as TGTGCCAGCAGTTACTGGGGGGGATCGGGAGAGACCCAGTACTTC.

CDR3 DNA: TGTGCCAGCAGCACTGAGACCAGTGGTGGCTACACCTTC. This sequence encodes CASSTETSGGYTF. The gene calls are TRBV5-6 and TRBJ1-2; D uncertain. V lost 4 bases and J 7 bases, leaving 14 bases between the germline ends. In germline, CDR1 is SGHDT, CDR2 YYEEEE. CDR3 length equals 13 residues.